The 18 T cell receptor beta chains reported below all come from one sample, sequenced in a study of T cell changes during pregnancy in multiple sclerosis (dated by TCRdb to between 2019 and 2020). Library method: the immunoSEQ multiplex PCR assay. Here the immuneACCESS table is served through TCRdb, limited to in-frame sequences with V and J called. Missing clones are a known gap in these copies; in checked studies unresolved V genes cover under half, and the rest lacks a known reason. The sample yields 50,000 or so clones; approximately 92% were counted once. Approximately 8.3% of the sample belongs to the ten largest clones. The sample here was CD8+ T cells from peripheral blood mononuclear cells, taken in the second trimester of pregnancy. These receptors came from a female donor with multiple sclerosis, enrolled in a pregnancy study.

The genes are TRBV25-1 and TRBJ2-3; 10 nucleotides agree with TRBD2. V gave up 3 bases and J gave up 5 bases; unmatched junction bases: 11. Germline V lookup: CDR1 MGHDK, CDR2 SYGVNS. CDR3 size: 17 residues. Written as DNA, the CDR3 is TGTGCCAGCAGTGACCTGAGCGGGGGGGCCGGTGAAGATACGCAGTATTTT. Protein sequence: CASSDLSGGAGEDTQYF.

The V gene is TRBV11-3, the J gene TRBJ2-5; no clear D gene. V lost 2 bases and J lost 5, with 12 bases in between. The CDR3 is made up of 14 amino acids. Germline CDR1 SGHNT, CDR2 YENEEA. The CDR3 spells CASSLLGDGETQYF. The CDR3 DNA follows: TGTGCCAGCAGCTTACTGGGTGACGGGGAGACCCAGTACTTC.

This chain links TRBV27 with TRBJ2-2; D may be TRBD2 (5 bases). Germline V lookup: CDR1 MNHEY, CDR2 SMNVEV (reference sequence). The CDR3 sequence is 15 residues long. Trimming took off 1 base at V and 4 bases at J, with 10 bases between the two ends. Written as DNA, the CDR3 is TGTGCCAGCAGTTTATGGACTCCTGCCACCGGGGAGCTGTTTTTT. Protein: CASSLWTPATGELFF.

This clone was observed once. The V and J genes are TRBV4-1 and TRBJ2-7, with TRBD2 identical over 9 bases. Trimming at V came to 1 base and at J to 3 bases, leaving 4 bases not matched to a gene. Germline V gene lookup returns CDR1 MGHRA and CDR2 YSYEKL. The CDR3 is made up of 15 amino acids. The CDR3 DNA sequence: TGCGCCAGCAGCCAAGTGCTAGCGGGGTTCTACGAGCAGTACTTC. It encodes CASSQVLAGFYEQYF.

The J gene is TRBJ2-5, the V gene TRBV2; 12 bases align to TRBD2. The CDR3 has 16 residues. J gave up 3 bases and V 5 bases, and 7 bases lay outside the gene matches. Per the germline V gene, CDR1 is SNHLY and CDR2 is FYNNEI. CDR3 region: CASSHRRTSGEETQYF. The CDR3 DNA reads as TGTGCCAGCAGTCACCGTCGGACTAGCGGGGAAGAGACCCAGTACTTC.

This rearrangement joins TRBV10-3 to TRBJ1-2, with 8 bases matching TRBD1. Germline CDR1 ENHRY, CDR2 SYGVKD. The CDR3 contains 15 residues. The J segment lost 2 bases and the V segment lost 3 bases, leaving 5 bases of the junction unmatched. CDR3 sequence (DNA): TGTGCCATCAGTGACCCGGACAGGGCAAACTATGGCTACACCTTC. Translating gives CAISDPDRANYGYTF.

This clone was seen a single time. The genes are TRBV6-6 and TRBJ2-2, with 12 bases fitting TRBD1. V dropped 9 bases and J dropped 5; count of bases not matched to a gene: 10. Per germline, CDR1 MNHNY and CDR2 SVGAGI (reference sequence). The CDR3 spans 16 residues. CDR3 in DNA: TGTGCCAGTACACCTTGGGACAGGGGGCATACCGGGGAGCTGTTTTTT. Its protein is CASTPWDRGHTGELFF.

The V and J genes are TRBV5-6 and TRBJ2-1; 13 bases line up with TRBD2. After removal of 3 bases from V and 10 bases from J, the junction contained 7 bases not matched to a gene. The CDR3 sequence is 15 residues long. The germline gives CDR1 SGHDT, CDR2 YYEEEE. The CDR3 DNA reads TGTGCCAGCAGCTGGGGGACTAGCGGGGTAGAAGAGCAGTTCTTC. Its protein is CASSWGTSGVEEQFF.

Concerning this clone: At one end, the junction sequence differs from germline, possibly due to a read error. This chain uses TRBV10-2 with TRBJ2-3, with 11 nucleotides matching TRBD1. The CDR3 runs 12 residues. Germline V lookup: CDR1 WSHSY, CDR2 SAAADI. DNA for the CDR3: TGCGCCAGCAGCCTCGCAGGGACAGGGGGGGATTTT. It specifies CASSLAGTGGDF.

The chain recombines TRBV28 with TRBJ1-1; tentatively, D is TRBD1 (6 bases). Germline V lookup: CDR1 MDHEN, CDR2 SYDVKM. Trimming pared 6 bases from V and 6 bases from J, leaving 17 bases between. The CDR3 sequence is 14 residues long. The CDR3 nucleotides read TGTGCCAGCAGGGATACGGGGACATACCCTGAAGCTTTCTTT. Encoded protein: CASRDTGTYPEAFF.

The chain links TRBV18 to TRBJ2-1, with TRBD2 identical over 7 bases. The CDR3 loop spans 17 amino acids. CDR1 KGHSH and CDR2 LQKENI come from the germline V gene. Unmatched junction bases numbered 13, after V lost 4 bases and J lost 4 bases. CDR3 nucleotide sequence: TGTGCCAGCTCACTGTCCCTTCCAGCGGGAAATTACAATGAGCAGTTCTTC. Its protein product is CASSLSLPAGNYNEQFF.

The V call is TRBV11-2, the J call TRBJ2-2, with a possible D match to TRBD2 (6 bases). CDR3 size: 15 residues. V lost 2 bases and J lost 7, with 14 bases in between. Germline V lookup: CDR1 SGHAT, CDR2 FQNNGV. This CDR3 is CASSLLEGPGGELFF. The CDR3 bases are TGTGCCAGCAGCTTATTGGAGGGGCCTGGCGGGGAGCTGTTTTTT.

The chain links TRBV4-1 to TRBJ1-5; D unresolved. Germline V gene sequence: CDR1 MGHRA, CDR2 YSYEKL. The CDR3 has 13 amino acids. V lost 0 bases and J 9 bases, leaving 9 bases between the germline ends. The CDR3 reads CASSQDELSPQHF. As DNA, the CDR3 is TGCGCCAGCAGCCAAGACGAACTGTCGCCCCAGCATTTT.

This chain links TRBV6-1 with TRBJ2-7; 10 bases map to TRBD1. Looked up from germline, CDR1 is MNHNS and CDR2 is SASEGT. There are 14 residues in the CDR3. V was pared by 4 bases and J by 5 bases, with 5 bases of the junction left unmatched. CDR3 residues: CASSAPGTGDEQYF. The CDR3 DNA reads TGTGCCAGCAGTGCCCCCGGGACAGGGGACGAGCAGTACTTC.

The chain combines TRBV29-1 with TRBJ2-1; no clear D. The CDR3 totals 10 residues. V lost 3 bases, J lost 7 bases, and 4 bases lay in between. Per the germline V gene, CDR1 is SQVTM and CDR2 is ANQGSEA. For the CDR3, the DNA is TGCAGCGTTGACAATAATGAGCAGTTCTTC. Amino acids: CSVDNNEQFF.

The rearrangement uses TRBV4-2 and TRBJ1-4; D not resolved. Looked up from germline, CDR1 is LGHNA and CDR2 is YNFKEQ. The ends were cut back, 2 bases at V and 8 bases at J, with 9 bases in the middle. The CDR3 has 13 residues. The CDR3 DNA follows: TGTGCCAGCAGCCAACGGTTACTGGAAAAACTGTTTTTT. This translates into CASSQRLLEKLFF.

The chain is built from TRBV6-5 and TRBJ2-6, with a tentative D call TRBD2 (6 bases). Between the trimmed V and J ends, which lost 0 bases and 3 bases, there was a span of 9 bases. The CDR3 runs to 16 residues. The germline V gene encodes CDR1 MNHEY and CDR2 SVGAGI. CDR3 nucleotide sequence: TGTGCCAGCAGTTACTCGACGGGGGATGGGGCCAACGTCCTGACTTTC. Residues: CASSYSTGDGANVLTF.

This chain links TRBV23-1 with TRBJ2-1; D might be TRBD1 (5 bases). TRBV23-1 carries the ORF label, with uncertain function. Trimming left V 1 base short and J 2 bases short, with 15 bases between. The CDR3 has 17 residues. This chain's CDR3 is CASSQFSAGRPYNEQFF. The CDR3 nucleotides read TGCGCCAGCAGTCAATTCTCCGCAGGGCGTCCCTACAATGAGCAGTTCTTC.